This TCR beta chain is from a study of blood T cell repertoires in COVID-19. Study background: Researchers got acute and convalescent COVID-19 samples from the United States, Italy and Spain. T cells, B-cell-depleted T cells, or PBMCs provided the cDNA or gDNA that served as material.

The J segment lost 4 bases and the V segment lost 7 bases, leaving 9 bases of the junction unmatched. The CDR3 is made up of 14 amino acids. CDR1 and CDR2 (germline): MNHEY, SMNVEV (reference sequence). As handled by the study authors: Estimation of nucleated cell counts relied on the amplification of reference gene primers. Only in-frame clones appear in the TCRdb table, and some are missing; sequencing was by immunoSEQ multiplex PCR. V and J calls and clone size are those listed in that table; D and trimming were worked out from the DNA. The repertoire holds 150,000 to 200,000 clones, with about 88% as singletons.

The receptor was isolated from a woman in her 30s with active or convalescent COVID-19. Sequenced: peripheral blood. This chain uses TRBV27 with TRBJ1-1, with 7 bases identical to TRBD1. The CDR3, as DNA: TGTGCCAGCAACCGTCGACAGGGTACCACTGAAGCTTTCTTT. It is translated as CASNRRQGTTEAFF.